The rows below give T cell receptor beta chains drawn from one sample of a study of cytomegalovirus exposure and HLA in healthy donors. Assay: immunoSEQ multiplex PCR; the TCRdb copy retains only in-frame clones and omits some. The sample has roughly 90,000 clones; approximately 81% are singletons. The specimen was PBMCs. Receptor source: a young man in good health and CMV-seropositive. Each CDR3 is given with its conserved first and last residue. The D gene is left open where the match is weak.

DNA: TGTGCCAGCAGCTTACACAGGGATCTTTACGAGCAGTACTTC
CDR3: CASSLHRDLYEQYF
D: .
V: TRBV11-2
J: TRBJ2-7
length: 14

DNA: TGTGCCGCCCGAACTACCCCGGAGGGCTACACCTTC
CDR3: CAARTTPEGYTF
D: .
V: TRBV10-3
J: TRBJ1-2
length: 12

DNA: TGTGCCAGCTCACCGGGACAGGGTTGGGAGGAAAAACTGTTTTTT
CDR3: CASSPGQGWEEKLFF
D: TRBD1
V: TRBV18
J: TRBJ1-4
length: 15

DNA: TGTGCCAGCAGCCCTGAATTTTCGCAGGAGCAGTACTTC
CDR3: CASSPEFSQEQYF
D: .
V: TRBV5-6
J: TRBJ2-7
length: 13

DNA: TGTGCCAGTACCTTATACAGGGGGGAGAGCTCTGGGGCCAACGTCCTGACTTTC
CDR3: CASTLYRGESSGANVLTF
D: TRBD1
V: TRBV19
J: TRBJ2-6
length: 18

DNA: TGCGCCAGCAGCTTGAACGGGGGAGGGCACAATGAGCAGTTCTTC
CDR3: CASSLNGGGHNEQFF
D: TRBD2
V: TRBV5-1
J: TRBJ2-1
length: 15

DNA: TGCAGCGTTAGACAGGGATCCGGGGAGCTGTTTTTT
CDR3: CSVRQGSGELFF
D: TRBD1
V: TRBV29-1
J: TRBJ2-2
length: 12

DNA: TGTGCCAGTAGCGACCGGGACACTCAAGAGACCCAGTACTTC
CDR3: CASSDRDTQETQYF
D: .
V: TRBV19
J: TRBJ2-5
length: 14

DNA: TGTGCCAGCAGTGATCCAGAACTAGAAGCTTTCTTT
CDR3: CASSDPELEAFF
D: .
V: TRBV25-1
J: TRBJ1-1
length: 12

DNA: TGTGCCAGCAGCTCACCATTTGGGGGGTCCTACGAGCAGTACTTC
CDR3: CASSSPFGGSYEQYF
D: .
V: TRBV28
J: TRBJ2-7
length: 15

DNA: TGTGCCAGCAGTCCCTCTAGCGGGCCTAGCACAGATACGCAGTATTTT
CDR3: CASSPSSGPSTDTQYF
D: TRBD2
V: TRBV28
J: TRBJ2-3
length: 16

DNA: TGTGCCAGCAGCTCCGGACTAGCGGGAGGAGAGCAGTACTTC
CDR3: CASSSGLAGGEQYF
D: TRBD2
V: TRBV13
J: TRBJ2-7
length: 14

DNA: TGTGCCAGCGATCAATTCGGCGGGAGGACCCCCTACGAGCAGTACTTC
CDR3: CASDQFGGRTPYEQYF
D: TRBD2
V: TRBV27
J: TRBJ2-7
length: 16